This paragraph covers one T cell receptor beta chain sequence. This sample was included in a study of blood T cell repertoires in COVID-19. This CDR3 contains 16 residues. Germline V CDR1 and CDR2: MDHEN, SYDVKM. V was shortened by 2 bases and J by 0 bases, with 14 bases between the two germline ends. Sequencing used immunoSEQ multiplex PCR; TCRdb keeps in-frame clones, though not all of them. The sample includes more than 200,000 clones, 80% to 85% of them seen just once. This chain uses TRBV28 with TRBJ2-7; no reliable D call. Material for sequencing was peripheral blood. The TCR comes from a man aged 60 to 69 with acute or convalescent COVID-19. DNA of the CDR3: TGTGCCAGCAGTTTAGTGGGTGGCGGCCCCTCCTACGAGCAGTACTTC. It encodes CASSLVGGGPSYEQYF. Complete variable domain (other parts from reference TRBV28 and TRBJ2-7): DVKVTQSSRYLVKRTGEKVFLECVQDMDHENMFWYRQDPGLGLRLIYFSYDVKMKEKGDIPEGYSVSREKKERFSLILESASTNQTSMYLCASSLVGGGPSYEQYFGPGTRLTVT.